This T cell receptor beta chain was obtained from a study of Graves' ophthalmopathy and Graves' hyperthyroidism. Study in general: Ahead of any treatment, peripheral blood was obtained at the initial diagnosis. Study-wide results and caveats: Stable hyperthyroidism and ophthalmopathy were told apart by a 13-signature model, which achieved less than 90% sensitivity and 81.08% specificity. In blood appeared most of the expanded thyroid clonotypes whose frequency exceeded 0.001.

CDR1 and CDR2 from the germline V gene are GTSNPN and SVGIG (reference sequence). V shed 6 bases and J shed 3 bases, with 14 bases lying between them. The CDR3 sequence is 13 residues long. A roughly 10 ml volume of fresh peripheral blood provided the PBMCs. This clonotype was observed many times. Its target is not known. Amplification from RNA transcripts yielded the TCR beta CDR3 regions. Scientists carried out first-round RT-PCR using HTBI primers and then a second-round multiplex PCR. TCRdb re-analysed the multiplex PCR reads in MiXCR, keeping a single row per CDR3 protein. Altogether a few hundred thousand distinct CDR3 sequences are present, roughly 20% being singletons, with the ten largest covering roughly 3.2%.

The specimen was peripheral blood. The genes are TRBV30 and TRBJ1-1; D is perhaps TRBD1 (6 bases). The receptor's source is a woman between 18 and 29 years old with stable Graves' hyperthyroidism. The CDR3 DNA is TGTGCCTGCATACCGGGACACCACACTGAAGCTTTCTTT. As protein: CACIPGHHTEAFF.